Below are 5 T cell receptor beta chains sequenced from a single sample in a study of T cells in Graves' hyperthyroidism and ophthalmopathy. RNA transcripts were the template for amplifying TCR beta CDR3 regions. Carried out on the TCR CDR3, a first-round RT-PCR used the HTBI primer set. TCRdb used MiXCR to reprocess the multiplex PCR reads, holding one entry per CDR3 protein. The sample contains about 420,000 distinct CDR3 sequences, around a sixth of which appear only once. Sequences were obtained from blood. The source is a woman between 18 and 30 years old with Graves' hyperthyroidism.

This clonotype showed up just a few times. V gene TRBV5-1 combines with J gene TRBJ1-2; D gene ambiguous. In germline, CDR1 is SGHRS, CDR2 YFSETQ. This CDR3 is 14 amino acids long. V was clipped by 3 bases and J by 4 bases, with 13 bases between them. CDR3 amino acids: CASSSGPVGYGYTF. Here the CDR3 DNA reads TGCGCCAGCAGCTCCGGACCGGTGGGCTATGGCTACACCTTC.

The chain combines TRBV9 with TRBJ2-1; no clear D. Germline lookup yields CDR1 SGDLS and CDR2 YYNGEE. V lost 0 bases and J lost 10, with 11 bases in between. CDR3 size: 13 residues. The chain's CDR3 is CASSVAAGNEQFF. The CDR3 DNA follows: TGTGCCAGCAGCGTAGCTGCTGGCAACGAGCAGTTCTTC.

This clonotype has ten or more counts. The chain carries TRBV6-1 and TRBJ2-1; 10 bases agree with TRBD1. The germline V gene has CDR1 MNHNS and CDR2 SASEGT. V trimming: 4 bases; J trimming: 7 bases; junction bases outside the gene matches: 7. The CDR3 is 15 amino acids. The CDR3 bases are TGTGCCAGCAGTGGCCGGGACAGGGGAACGAATGAGCAGTTCTTC. Residues: CASSGRDRGTNEQFF.

This clonotype was counted many times. The rearrangement joins TRBV28 to TRBJ2-4, with D possibly TRBD2 on 5 matching bases. Trimming took off 3 bases at V and 7 bases at J, with 16 bases between the two ends. Germline V gene data show CDR1 as MDHEN and CDR2 as SYDVKM. This CDR3 comprises 15 residues. The CDR3 is CASSLASSRGNIQYF. For the CDR3, the DNA is TGTGCCAGCAGTTTGGCGTCTAGCCGCGGGAACATTCAGTACTTC. The full variable domain, in which reference TRBV28 and TRBJ2-4 provide the parts outside the CDR3, is DVKVTQSSRYLVKRTGEKVFLECVQDMDHENMFWYRQDPGLGLRLIYFSYDVKMKEKGDIPEGYSVSREKKERFSLILESASTNQTSMYLCASSLASSRGNIQYFGAGTRLSVL.

Ten or more counts support this clonotype. The V call is TRBV6-1, the J call TRBJ1-5; 9 nucleotides match TRBD1. After removal of 4 bases from V and 4 bases from J, the junction contained 5 bases not matched to a gene. Germline V gene data show CDR1 as MNHNS and CDR2 as SASEGT. This CDR3 contains 15 residues. As DNA, the CDR3 is TGTGCCAGCAGTGTGGACAGGGGCCCGAATCAGCCCCAGCATTTT. Protein product: CASSVDRGPNQPQHF.